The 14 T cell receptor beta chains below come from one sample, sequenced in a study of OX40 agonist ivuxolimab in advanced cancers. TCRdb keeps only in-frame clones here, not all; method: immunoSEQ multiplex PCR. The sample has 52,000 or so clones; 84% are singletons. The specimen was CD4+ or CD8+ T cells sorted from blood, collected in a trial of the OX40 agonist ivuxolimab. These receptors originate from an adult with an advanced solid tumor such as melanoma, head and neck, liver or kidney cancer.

For the CDR3, the DNA is TGTGCCACACGGGGTACAGGTGGCAATCAGCCCCAGCATTTT. This codes for CATRGTGGNQPQHF. The chain employs TRBV6-5 and TRBJ1-5; weak D call: TRBD1 (5 bases). Germline CDR1 MNHEY, CDR2 SVGAGI. This CDR3 region has 14 residues. Trimming removed 10 bases from V and 2 bases from J, with 15 bases in between.

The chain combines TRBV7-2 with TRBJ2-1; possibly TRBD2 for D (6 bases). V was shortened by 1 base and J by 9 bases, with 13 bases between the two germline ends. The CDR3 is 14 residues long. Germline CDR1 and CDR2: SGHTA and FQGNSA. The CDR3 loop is CASSLGGAYGEQFF. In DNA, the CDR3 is TGTGCCAGCAGCTTAGGCGGGGCGTACGGTGAGCAGTTCTTC.

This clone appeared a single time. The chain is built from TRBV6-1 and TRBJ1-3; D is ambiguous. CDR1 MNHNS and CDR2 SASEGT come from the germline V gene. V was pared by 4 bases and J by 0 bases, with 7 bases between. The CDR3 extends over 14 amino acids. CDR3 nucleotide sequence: TGTGCCAGCAGTGGATTCCTCTCTGGAAACACCATATATTTT. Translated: CASSGFLSGNTIYF.

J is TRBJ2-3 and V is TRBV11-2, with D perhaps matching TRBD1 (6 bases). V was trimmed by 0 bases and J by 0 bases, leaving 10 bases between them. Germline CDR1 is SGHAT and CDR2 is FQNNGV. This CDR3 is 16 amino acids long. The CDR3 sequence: CASSLDRTVSTDTQYF. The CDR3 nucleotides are TGTGCCAGCAGCTTAGATCGGACAGTCAGCACAGATACGCAGTATTTT.

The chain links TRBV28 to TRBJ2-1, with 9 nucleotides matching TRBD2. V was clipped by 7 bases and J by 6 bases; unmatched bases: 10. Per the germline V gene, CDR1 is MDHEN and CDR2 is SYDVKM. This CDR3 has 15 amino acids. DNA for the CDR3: TGTGCCAGCATTGGAAGCGGGAGGTCGTTCAATGAGCAGTTCTTC. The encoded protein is CASIGSGRSFNEQFF.

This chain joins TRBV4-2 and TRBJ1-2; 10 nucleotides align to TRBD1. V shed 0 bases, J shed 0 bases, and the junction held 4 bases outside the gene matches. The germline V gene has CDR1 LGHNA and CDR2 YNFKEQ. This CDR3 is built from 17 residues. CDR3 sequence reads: CASSQDHGTGANYGYTF. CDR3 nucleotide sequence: TGTGCCAGCAGCCAAGATCACGGGACAGGGGCTAACTATGGCTACACCTTC.

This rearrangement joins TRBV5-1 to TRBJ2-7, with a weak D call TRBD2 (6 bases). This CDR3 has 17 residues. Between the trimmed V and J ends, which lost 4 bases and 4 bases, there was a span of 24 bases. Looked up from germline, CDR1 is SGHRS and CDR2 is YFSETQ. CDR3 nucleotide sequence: TGCGCCAGCAGCCCCCACGTCGGGACTCAAAGCCGTTACGAGCAGTACTTC. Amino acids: CASSPHVGTQSRYEQYF.

The CDR3 loop is CATQGQGGTEAFF. The DNA of the CDR3 is TGTGCCACTCAAGGACAGGGAGGCACTGAAGCTTTCTTT. This sequence joins TRBV19 and TRBJ1-1, with TRBD1 matching over 8 bases. The germline V gene encodes CDR1 LNHDA and CDR2 SQIVND (reference sequence). The junction had 8 bases not matched to a gene; V was cut back by 10 bases and J by 4 bases. This CDR3 is built from 13 residues. Supplemented by reference TRBV19 and TRBJ1-1, the full variable domain reads DGGITQSPKYLFRKEGQNVTLSCEQNLNHDAMYWYRQDPGQGLRLIYYSQIVNDFQKGDIAEGYSVSREKKESFPLTVTSAQKNPTAFYLCATQGQGGTEAFFGQGTRLTVV.

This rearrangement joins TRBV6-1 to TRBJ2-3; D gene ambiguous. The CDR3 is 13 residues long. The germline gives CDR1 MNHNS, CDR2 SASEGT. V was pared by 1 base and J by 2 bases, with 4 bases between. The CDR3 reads CASSEGNTDTQYF. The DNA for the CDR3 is TGTGCCAGCAGTGAAGGGAACACAGATACGCAGTATTTT.

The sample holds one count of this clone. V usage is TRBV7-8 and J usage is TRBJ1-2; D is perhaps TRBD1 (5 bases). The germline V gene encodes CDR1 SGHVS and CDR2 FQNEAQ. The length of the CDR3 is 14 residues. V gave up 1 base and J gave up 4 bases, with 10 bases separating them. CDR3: CASSLVQGSYGYTF. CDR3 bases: TGTGCCAGCAGCTTAGTCCAGGGTAGCTATGGCTACACCTTC.

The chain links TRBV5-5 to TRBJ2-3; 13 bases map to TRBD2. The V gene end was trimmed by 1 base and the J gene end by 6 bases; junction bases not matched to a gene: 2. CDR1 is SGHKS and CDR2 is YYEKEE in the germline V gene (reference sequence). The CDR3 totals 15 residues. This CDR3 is CASSLRTSGSDTQYF. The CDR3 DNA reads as TGTGCCAGCAGCTTGAGGACTAGCGGGAGTGATACGCAGTATTTT.

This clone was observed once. Here the CDR3 DNA reads TGTGCCAGCAGCAAGGGGTGGACGCAGTATTTT. This gives the protein CASSKGWTQYF. The V and J genes are TRBV9 and TRBJ2-3; a weak D match, TRBD1 (5 bases). V lost 4 bases, J lost 9 bases, and 9 bases lay in between. The CDR3 is made up of 11 amino acids. Germline V lookup: CDR1 SGDLS, CDR2 YYNGEE. The full variable domain, completed using reference TRBV9 and TRBJ2-3, is DSGVTQTPKHLITATGQRVTLRCSPRSGDLSVYWYQQSLDQGLQFLIQYYNGEERAKGNILERFSAQQFPDLHSELNLSSLELGDSALYFCASSKGWTQYFGPGTRLTVL.

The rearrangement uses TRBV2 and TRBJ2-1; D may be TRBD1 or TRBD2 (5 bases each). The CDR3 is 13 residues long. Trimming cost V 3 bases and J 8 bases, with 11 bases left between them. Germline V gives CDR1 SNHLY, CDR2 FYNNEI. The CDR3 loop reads CASSEVLGDEQFF. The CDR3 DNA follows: TGTGCCAGCAGTGAGGTTTTGGGGGATGAGCAGTTCTTC.

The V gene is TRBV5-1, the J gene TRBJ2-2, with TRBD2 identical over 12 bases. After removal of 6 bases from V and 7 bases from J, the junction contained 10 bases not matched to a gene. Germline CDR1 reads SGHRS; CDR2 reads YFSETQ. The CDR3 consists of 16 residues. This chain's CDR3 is CASNYLPGLAGGELFF. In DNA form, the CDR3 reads TGCGCCAGCAACTACCTACCGGGACTAGCGGGCGGGGAGCTGTTTTTT.